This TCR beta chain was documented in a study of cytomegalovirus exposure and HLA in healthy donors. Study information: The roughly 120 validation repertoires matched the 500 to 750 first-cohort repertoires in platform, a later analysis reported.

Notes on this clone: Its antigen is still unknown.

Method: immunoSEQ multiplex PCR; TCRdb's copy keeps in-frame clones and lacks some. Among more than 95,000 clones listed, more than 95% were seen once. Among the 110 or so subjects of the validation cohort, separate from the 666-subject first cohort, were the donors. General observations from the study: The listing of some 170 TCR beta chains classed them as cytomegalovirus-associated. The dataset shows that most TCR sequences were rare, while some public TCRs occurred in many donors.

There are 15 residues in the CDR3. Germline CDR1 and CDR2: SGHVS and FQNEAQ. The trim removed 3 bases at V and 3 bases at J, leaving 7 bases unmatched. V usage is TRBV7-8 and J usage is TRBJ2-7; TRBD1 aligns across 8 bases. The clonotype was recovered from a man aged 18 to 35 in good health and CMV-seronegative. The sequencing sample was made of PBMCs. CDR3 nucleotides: TGTGCCAGCAGCTTCGGACAGGGAACTTTCTACGAGCAGTACTTC. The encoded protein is CASSFGQGTFYEQYF.